Here is one T cell receptor (beta chain) with its context. The sample is drawn from a study of blood T cell repertoires in COVID-19. Generated by immunoSEQ multiplex PCR, the TCRdb table keeps only in-frame clones and is missing some. The sample lists about 250,000 clones, around four fifths occurring once. This CDR3 is 14 amino acids long. Trimming left V 0 bases short and J 0 bases short, with 5 bases between. CDR1 and CDR2 from the germline V gene are SGDLS and YYNGEE. The V call is TRBV9, the J call TRBJ2-3; the D gene is possibly TRBD1 (5 bases). The clonotype comes from an older woman with active or convalescent COVID-19. Material: peripheral blood. DNA for the CDR3: TGTGCCAGCAGCGTAGGACAGAGCACAGATACGCAGTATTTT. Its protein product is CASSVGQSTDTQYF.